Reported below is one TCR beta chain. The antigen is unknown. Single viable CD3+CD4+CD8-CD45RO+ cells were sorted as the memory CD4+ T cells. This sample stems from a study of memory CD4+ T cells and cytomegalovirus serostatus. Across the study: Donors were healthy Belgian adults, several CMV seropositive and 24 seronegative. Study findings and constraints: Of 150 to 200 reported CMV TCRbeta sequences, roughly 70 were found in memory CD4+ repertoires.

In the source study's methods: Out-of-frame sequences were removed, leaving a few million distinct TCRbeta sequences. Clones were read by immunoSEQ multiplex PCR, and TCRdb kept only the in-frame ones, dropping some. D and trimming come from the DNA, and the V and J calls and clone size come from that table. Here the sample spans about 82,000 clones, roughly 80% being singletons. CDR1 is SGHTA and CDR2 is FQGTGA in the germline V gene. The CDR3 has 15 residues. The ends were cut back, 2 bases at V and 7 bases at J, with 14 bases in the middle. The clonotype comes from an adult in good health and CMV-seronegative. The rearrangement uses TRBV7-3 and TRBJ2-2; a weak D match, TRBD1 (5 bases). Source material: memory CD4+ T cells from blood. CDR3 sequence reads: CASSLRAGRIGELFF. The DNA for the CDR3 is TGTGCCAGCAGCTTACGGGCAGGGCGAATCGGGGAGCTGTTTTTT.